This TCR beta chain was recorded in a study of shared clonotypes between healthy human individuals. Overall study context: The donors, a couple of women and a few men, were aged 18 to 49.

The method was immunoSEQ multiplex PCR; TCRdb's version includes in-frame clones alone and lacks a portion of them. The table has about 460,000 clones, approximately 77% seen once. CDR1 is ENHRY, CDR2 SYGVKD, per germline. Trimming cost V 3 bases and J 0 bases, with 15 bases left between them. The CDR3 is 17 amino acids. The sequenced material came from PBMCs. The clonotype was recovered from a woman in her thirties or forties in good health. Some clones in this sample may be carry-over from other donors' samples. The V and J genes are TRBV10-3 and TRBJ1-3, with a tentative D call TRBD1 (5 bases). CDR3 region: CAISDLGGLSSGNTIYF. The CDR3 DNA reads as TGTGCCATCAGTGATCTCGGGGGACTGAGCTCTGGAAACACCATATATTTT.